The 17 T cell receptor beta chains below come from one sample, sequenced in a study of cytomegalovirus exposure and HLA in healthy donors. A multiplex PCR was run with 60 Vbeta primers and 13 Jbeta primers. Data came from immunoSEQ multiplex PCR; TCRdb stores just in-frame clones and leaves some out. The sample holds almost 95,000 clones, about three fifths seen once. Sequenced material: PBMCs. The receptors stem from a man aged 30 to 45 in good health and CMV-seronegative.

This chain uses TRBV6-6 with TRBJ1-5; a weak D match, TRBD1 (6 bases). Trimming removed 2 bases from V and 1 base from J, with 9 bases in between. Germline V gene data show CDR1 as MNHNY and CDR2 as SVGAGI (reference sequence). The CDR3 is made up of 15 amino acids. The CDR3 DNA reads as TGTGCCAGCAGTTACGCCAGGGGAAGCAATCAGCCCCAGCATTTT. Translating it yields CASSYARGSNQPQHF.

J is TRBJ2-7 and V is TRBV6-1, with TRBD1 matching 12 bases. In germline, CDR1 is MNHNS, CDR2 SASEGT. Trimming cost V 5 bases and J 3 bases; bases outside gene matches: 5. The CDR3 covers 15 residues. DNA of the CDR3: TGTGCCAGCAGTTCTCGGGACAGGGGGCTCTACGAGCAGTACTTC. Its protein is CASSSRDRGLYEQYF.

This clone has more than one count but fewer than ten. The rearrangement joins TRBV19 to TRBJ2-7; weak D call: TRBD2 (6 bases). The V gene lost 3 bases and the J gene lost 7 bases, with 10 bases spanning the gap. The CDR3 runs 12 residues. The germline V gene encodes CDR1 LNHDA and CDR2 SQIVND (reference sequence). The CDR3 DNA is TGTGCCAGTAGTATGAAGGGGAGGGAGCAGTACTTC. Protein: CASSMKGREQYF. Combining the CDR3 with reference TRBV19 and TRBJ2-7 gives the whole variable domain DGGITQSPKYLFRKEGQNVTLSCEQNLNHDAMYWYRQDPGQGLRLIYYSQIVNDFQKGDIAEGYSVSREKKESFPLTVTSAQKNPTAFYLCASSMKGREQYFGPGTRLTVT.

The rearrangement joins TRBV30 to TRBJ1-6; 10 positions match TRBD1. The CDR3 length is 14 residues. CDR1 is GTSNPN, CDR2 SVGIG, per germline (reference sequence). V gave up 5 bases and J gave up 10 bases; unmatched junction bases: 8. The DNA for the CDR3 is TGTGCCTGGTCGCGGGACAGGGGTCCGTCACCCCTCCACTTT. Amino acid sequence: CAWSRDRGPSPLHF.

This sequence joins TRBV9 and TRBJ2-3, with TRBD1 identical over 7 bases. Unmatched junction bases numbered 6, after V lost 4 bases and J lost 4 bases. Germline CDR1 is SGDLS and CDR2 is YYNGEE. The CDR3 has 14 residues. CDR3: CASSPTTGPDTQYF. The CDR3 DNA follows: TGTGCCAGCAGCCCTACGACAGGGCCAGATACGCAGTATTTT.

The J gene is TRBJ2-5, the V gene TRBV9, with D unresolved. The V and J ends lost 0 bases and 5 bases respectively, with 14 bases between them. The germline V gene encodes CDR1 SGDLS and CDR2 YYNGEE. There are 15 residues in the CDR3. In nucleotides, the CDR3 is TGTGCCAGCAGCGTAGGCCCCACCCCCACTGAGACCCAGTACTTC. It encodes CASSVGPTPTETQYF.

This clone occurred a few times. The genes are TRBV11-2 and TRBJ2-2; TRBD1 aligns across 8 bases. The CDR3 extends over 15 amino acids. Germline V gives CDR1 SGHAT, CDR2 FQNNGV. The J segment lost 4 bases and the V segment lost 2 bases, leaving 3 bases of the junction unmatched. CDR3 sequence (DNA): TGTGCCAGCAGCTTAAGGACAGGGCCCACCGGGGAGCTGTTTTTT. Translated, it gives CASSLRTGPTGELFF.

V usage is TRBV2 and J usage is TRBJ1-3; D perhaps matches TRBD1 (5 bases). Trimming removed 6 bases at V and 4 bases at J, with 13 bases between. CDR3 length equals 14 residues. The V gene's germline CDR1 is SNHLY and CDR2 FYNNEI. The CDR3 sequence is CASSRARGGNTIYF. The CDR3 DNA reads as TGTGCCAGCAGCAGGGCCCGCGGCGGAAACACCATATATTTT.

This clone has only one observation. This CDR3 reads CASSLQAQQETQYF. CDR3 DNA: TGTGCCAGCAGCTTACAGGCTCAGCAAGAGACCCAGTACTTC. This chain connects TRBV7-2 to TRBJ2-5, with D unresolved. Germline V gene data show CDR1 as SGHTA and CDR2 as FQGNSA. This CDR3 is built from 14 residues. V gave up 2 bases and J gave up 2 bases, with 9 bases separating them.

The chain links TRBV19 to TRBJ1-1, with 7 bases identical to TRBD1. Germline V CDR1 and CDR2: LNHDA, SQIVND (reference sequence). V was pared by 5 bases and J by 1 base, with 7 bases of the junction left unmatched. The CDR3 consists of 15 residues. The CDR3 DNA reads TGTGCCAGTAGTCAATCGGGACAGCCGAACACTGAAGCTTTCTTT. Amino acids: CASSQSGQPNTEAFF. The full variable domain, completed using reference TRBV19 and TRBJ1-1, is DGGITQSPKYLFRKEGQNVTLSCEQNLNHDAMYWYRQDPGQGLRLIYYSQIVNDFQKGDIAEGYSVSREKKESFPLTVTSAQKNPTAFYLCASSQSGQPNTEAFFGQGTRLTVV.

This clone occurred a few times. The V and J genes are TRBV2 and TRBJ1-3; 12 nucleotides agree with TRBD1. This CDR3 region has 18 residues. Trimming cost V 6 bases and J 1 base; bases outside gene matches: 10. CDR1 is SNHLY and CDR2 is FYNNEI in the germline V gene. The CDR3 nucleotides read TGTGCCAGCAGCAGAGACCGGGACAGGGGGCTATCTGGAAACACCATATATTTT. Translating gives CASSRDRDRGLSGNTIYF. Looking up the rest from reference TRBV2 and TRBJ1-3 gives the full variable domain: EPEVTQTPSHQVTQMGQEVILRCVPISNHLYFYWYRQILGQKVEFLVSFYNNEISEKSEIFDDQFSVERPDGSNFTLKIRSTKLEDSAMYFCASSRDRDRGLSGNTIYFGEGSWLTVV.

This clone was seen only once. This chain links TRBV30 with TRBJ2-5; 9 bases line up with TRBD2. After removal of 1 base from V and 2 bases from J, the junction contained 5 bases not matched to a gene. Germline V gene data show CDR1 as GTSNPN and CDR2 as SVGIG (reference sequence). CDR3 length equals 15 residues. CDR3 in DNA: TGTGCCTGGAGTGAAGCGGGAGGCCCGCAAGAGACCCAGTACTTC. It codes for CAWSEAGGPQETQYF. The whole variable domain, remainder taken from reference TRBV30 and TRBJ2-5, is SQTIHQWPATLVQPVGSPLSLECTVEGTSNPNLYWYRQAAGRGLQLLFYSVGIGQISSEVPQNLSASRPQDRQFILSSKKLLLSDSGFYLCAWSEAGGPQETQYFGPGTRLLVL.

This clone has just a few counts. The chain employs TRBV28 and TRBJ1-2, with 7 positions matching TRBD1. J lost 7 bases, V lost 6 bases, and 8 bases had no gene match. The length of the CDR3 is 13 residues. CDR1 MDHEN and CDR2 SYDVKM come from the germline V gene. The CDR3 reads CASSPVPGGGYTF. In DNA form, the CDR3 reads TGTGCCAGCAGCCCCGTCCCAGGGGGTGGCTACACCTTC.

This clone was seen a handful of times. CDR3: CASSFGDRGLAGELFF. CDR3 bases: TGCGCCAGCAGTTTCGGGGACAGGGGGCTAGCCGGGGAGCTGTTTTTT. The V and J genes are TRBV5-1 and TRBJ2-2, with 12 bases lining up with TRBD1. The CDR3 sequence is 16 residues long. Germline V gene data show CDR1 as SGHRS and CDR2 as YFSETQ. The V and J ends lost 5 bases and 6 bases, in that order; junction bases with no gene match: 8.

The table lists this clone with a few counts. The CDR3 sequence is CASSFAPSGNPYNEQFF. DNA of the CDR3: TGTGCCAGCAGTTTCGCCCCCAGCGGGAACCCCTACAATGAGCAGTTCTTC. The chain has TRBV27 and TRBJ2-1; 7 nucleotides agree with TRBD2. The CDR3 spans 17 residues. After removal of 3 bases from V and 2 bases from J, the junction contained 10 bases not matched to a gene. CDR1 is MNHEY, CDR2 SMNVEV, per germline (reference sequence).

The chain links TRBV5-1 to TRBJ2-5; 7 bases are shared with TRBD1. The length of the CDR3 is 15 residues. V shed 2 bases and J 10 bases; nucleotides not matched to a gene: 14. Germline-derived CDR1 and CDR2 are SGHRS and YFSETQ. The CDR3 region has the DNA TGCGCCAGCAGCTTTAGGGGGCAGGGAGCGTTAGGCCAGTACTTC. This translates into CASSFRGQGALGQYF.

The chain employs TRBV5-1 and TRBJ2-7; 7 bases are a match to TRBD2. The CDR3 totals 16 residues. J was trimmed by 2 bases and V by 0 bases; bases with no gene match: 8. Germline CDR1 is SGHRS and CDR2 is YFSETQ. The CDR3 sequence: CASSLAGRGVPYEQYF. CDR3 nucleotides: TGCGCCAGCAGCTTGGCCGGTCGGGGGGTCCCCTACGAGCAGTACTTC.